The rows below give T cell receptor beta chains drawn from one sample of a study of shared clonotypes between healthy human individuals. Generated by immunoSEQ multiplex PCR, the TCRdb table keeps only in-frame clones and is missing some. The data show some 630,000 clones, with 60% to 80% seen just once and under 2% held by the top ten. Input material: memory CD4+ T cells sorted from blood. All receptors come from a woman in her twenties or thirties in good health. Each CDR3 is given without its conserved first and last residue. The D gene is left open where the match is weak. Only some rows state a clone size, as once, few, many or a class for expanded clones.

clone_size	d_call	v_call	j_call	cdr3_aa
NA	TRBD1	TRBV7-2	TRBJ1-4	ASRGQATNEKLF
NA	NA	TRBV6-5	TRBJ2-3	ASSPQGNADTQY
NA	NA	TRBV27	TRBJ1-3	ASSLRGKGNTIY
NA	NA	TRBV7-2	TRBJ2-1	ASSLAAGSYNEQF
NA	TRBD2	TRBV13	TRBJ2-7	ASSPTSGVAYEQY
once	NA	TRBV28	TRBJ1-1	ASPRGTEAF
NA	NA	TRBV7-2	TRBJ2-7	ASSPGFYYEQY
NA	TRBD1	TRBV2	TRBJ2-1	ASSRTGEPSGNEQF
NA	TRBD2	TRBV4-2	TRBJ2-1	ASSLRSGTTYNEQF
NA	TRBD2	TRBV5-1	TRBJ2-2	ASVGTSNTGELF
NA	TRBD1	TRBV19	TRBJ1-5	ASSTIQGQGVNQPQH
NA	TRBD2	TRBV6-4	TRBJ2-3	ASSLVAGRSDTQY
NA	TRBD1	TRBV6-1	TRBJ1-5	ASRGTVFDQPQH
NA	TRBD2	TRBV27	TRBJ2-3	ASSLAGSGMGGTDTQY
many	NA	TRBV7-2	TRBJ1-1	ASSSQRDTEAF
few	NA	TRBV4-2	TRBJ1-5	ASSQAGRGNQPQH
NA	TRBD2	TRBV5-6	TRBJ2-7	ASSPSGTYEQY
NA	NA	TRBV19	TRBJ1-1	ASRRVGGTEAF
NA	NA	TRBV10-3	TRBJ1-1	AISAQRLATEAF
NA	TRBD1	TRBV7-3	NA	ASSTDRGQYNEQF
once	NA	TRBV4-2	TRBJ1-1	ASSAGQDTEAF
NA	NA	TRBV7-9	TRBJ2-3	ASSFISTDTQY
NA	TRBD1	TRBV28	TRBJ1-5	ASRSQGARNQPQH
once	NA	TRBV6-5	TRBJ2-2	ASSYSRMGSTGELF
NA	NA	TRBV5-1	TRBJ1-3	ASSLPETYSSGNTIY
NA	NA	TRBV14	TRBJ2-2	ASSRLQTNTGELF
NA	TRBD2	TRBV2	TRBJ2-7	ASSLAGGREQY
NA	NA	TRBV6-6	TRBJ1-2	ASSYSRQRHYGYT
NA	TRBD2	TRBV19	TRBJ2-3	ASSMGRLAGVDTQY
NA	NA	TRBV30	TRBJ2-1	AWESYNEQF
NA	NA	TRBV7-7	TRBJ2-3	ASSFTGEDTQY
once	NA	TRBV28	TRBJ1-5	ASRVQGGQPQH
NA	NA	TRBV4-2	TRBJ2-1	ASSQVGQWGDEQF
NA	TRBD2	TRBV15	TRBJ2-2	ATSISGLVFAGELF
NA	NA	TRBV10-3	TRBJ1-4	AISDIGGSEKLF
NA	TRBD2	TRBV6-4	TRBJ2-3	ASSVFSGSADTQY
once	NA	TRBV4-1	TRBJ2-7	ASSQIPGSNEQY
few	NA	TRBV30	NA	AWRKTEDSYEQY
NA	NA	TRBV11-2	TRBJ1-1	ASSQAPGNTEAF
NA	NA	TRBV11-1	TRBJ2-7	ASSSIAEPLYEQY
NA	NA	TRBV29-1	TRBJ2-3	SVETRRADTQY
NA	NA	TRBV11-2	TRBJ1-5	ASSLARDSNQPQH
NA	NA	TRBV21-1	TRBJ2-1	ASSVGSGSYNEQF
NA	TRBD2	TRBV7-8	TRBJ2-5	ASSKAGLAGKETQY
once	NA	TRBV30	TRBJ2-7	AWSLITSDYEQY
many	NA	TRBV18	TRBJ2-7	ASSPTALFRDEQY
NA	TRBD2	TRBV5-1	TRBJ2-7	ASSPQILAGTSGFYEQY
NA	TRBD2	TRBV7-2	TRBJ2-7	ASRKTSDGEQY
NA	TRBD2	TRBV2	TRBJ2-7	ASIRLARSYEQY
NA	TRBD2	TRBV12-5	TRBJ2-2	ASAISGSPFNVGELF
NA	NA	TRBV29-1	TRBJ2-1	SVDSPSRGEQF